The 30 T cell receptor beta chains below were found in one sample sequenced in a study of cytomegalovirus exposure and HLA in healthy donors. TCRdb's copy holds only in-frame clones and misses some; the assay was immunoSEQ multiplex PCR. The table includes 140,000 or so clones, 90% to 95% detected once. Input material: PBMCs. The receptors come from a man aged 18 to 35 in good health and CMV-seronegative.

A few counts support this clone. The rearrangement links TRBV19 to TRBJ2-2; no reliable D call. Germline V gives CDR1 LNHDA, CDR2 SQIVND (reference sequence). The CDR3 spans 11 residues. V was pared by 5 bases and J by 6 bases, with 4 bases between. The CDR3 is CASSPAGELFF. In DNA form, the CDR3 reads TGTGCCAGTAGTCCTGCCGGGGAGCTGTTTTTT.

V is TRBV30 and J is TRBJ2-1, with TRBD2 matching over 9 bases. V was pared by 2 bases and J by 11 bases, with 10 bases of the junction left unmatched. The germline V gene encodes CDR1 GTSNPN and CDR2 SVGIG (reference sequence). This CDR3 is built from 14 residues. CDR3 loop: CAWSTGTSFRKQFF. The CDR3 DNA reads as TGTGCCTGGAGTACTGGGACTAGCTTTCGGAAGCAGTTCTTC.

The chain uses TRBV27 and TRBJ1-1; possible D gene TRBD1, 5 bases. The CDR3 runs 16 residues. The germline CDR1 and CDR2 sequences are MNHEY and SMNVEV (reference sequence). Trimming pared 1 base from V and 4 bases from J, leaving 16 bases between. CDR3 loop: CASSLFGGGIPTEAFF. The CDR3 nucleotides are TGTGCCAGCAGTTTATTCGGGGGGGGGATCCCCACTGAAGCTTTCTTT.

This clone was detected once. This chain uses TRBV11-3 with TRBJ1-1; 7 bases match TRBD1. This CDR3 comprises 14 residues. V lost 4 bases to trimming and J lost 4 bases; unmatched junction nucleotides: 6. CDR1 and CDR2 from the germline V gene are SGHNT and YENEEA. The CDR3 DNA reads TGTGCCAGCAGCTATCGACAGGGTAGCACTGAAGCTTTCTTT. Its translation is CASSYRQGSTEAFF.

This clone was observed at least ten times. The V gene is TRBV12-5, the J gene TRBJ2-1; perhaps TRBD2 as D (5 bases). Germline CDR1 and CDR2: LGHNT and FRNRAP. The CDR3 is 15 residues long. The germline V and J ends were trimmed by 9 bases and 2 bases, with 17 bases remaining between them. The CDR3 coding sequence is TGTGCTAGCGCGGACGGGAATTACCCCTACAATGAGCAGTTCTTC. It is translated as CASADGNYPYNEQFF.

The chain couples TRBV7-9 to TRBJ2-7; D is uncertain. V was pared by 0 bases and J by 0 bases, with 9 bases between. Germline lookup yields CDR1 SEHNR and CDR2 FQNEAQ (reference sequence). The CDR3 runs to 15 residues. As DNA, the CDR3 is TGTGCCAGCAGCTTAGCAGGGTGGGGCTCCTACGAGCAGTACGTC. Amino acid sequence: CASSLAGWGSYEQYV.

The chain combines TRBV6-6 with TRBJ1-3; D possibly corresponds to TRBD1 (6 bases). Trimming took off 7 bases at V and 9 bases at J, with 16 bases between the two ends. Per the germline V gene, CDR1 is MNHNY and CDR2 is SVGAGI (reference sequence). The CDR3 is made up of 13 amino acids. CDR3 in amino acids: CASTGGPQGTIYF. CDR3 DNA sequence: TGTGCCAGCACCGGGGGGCCCCAGGGCACCATATATTTT.

The chain employs TRBV27 and TRBJ1-4; TRBD1 matches at 9 bases. Trimming at V came to 5 bases and at J to 6 bases, leaving 10 bases not matched to a gene. The length of the CDR3 is 16 residues. Germline loops: CDR1 MNHEY, CDR2 SMNVEV (reference sequence). The CDR3 loop is CASSHPPGQGDEKLFF. The CDR3 DNA reads TGTGCCAGCAGTCACCCCCCGGGACAGGGCGATGAAAAACTGTTTTTT.

The sample holds one count of this clone. The V and J genes are TRBV14 and TRBJ2-5; D might be TRBD1 (5 bases). Trimming pared 1 base from V and 2 bases from J, leaving 20 bases between. Germline V lookup: CDR1 SGHDN, CDR2 FVKESK. CDR3 size: 18 residues. The CDR3 DNA sequence: TGTGCCAGCAGCCAAGGTAGTGGGCAGGGCCTCCTTCAAGAGACCCAGTACTTC. It encodes CASSQGSGQGLLQETQYF.

V usage is TRBV30 and J usage is TRBJ1-2; maybe TRBD1 (5 bases). In germline, CDR1 is GTSNPN, CDR2 SVGIG (reference sequence). The CDR3 has 14 amino acids. The ends were cut back, 0 bases at V and 5 bases at J, with 13 bases in the middle. CDR3: CAWSVKGVGYGYTF. In DNA, the CDR3 is TGTGCCTGGAGTGTAAAAGGGGTTGGGTATGGCTACACCTTC.

The V and J genes are TRBV9 and TRBJ1-2; weak D call: TRBD1 (5 bases). This CDR3 comprises 16 residues. Germline lookup yields CDR1 SGDLS and CDR2 YYNGEE. Trimming removed 3 bases from V and 5 bases from J, with 20 bases in between. The DNA for the CDR3 is TGTGCCAGCAGCGGACCCAGGGCCAGGGTTCGTTATGGCTACACCTTC. Residues: CASSGPRARVRYGYTF.

The V call is TRBV5-8, the J call TRBJ1-6; 7 nucleotides agree with TRBD1. Trimming took 4 bases from V and 5 from J; bases not matched to a gene: 9. CDR1 is SGHTS and CDR2 is YDEGEE in the germline V gene. The CDR3 has 16 amino acids. Written as DNA, the CDR3 is TGTGCCAGCAGCACGCCGGGACAGACGCATAATTCACCCCTCCACTTT. Amino acids: CASSTPGQTHNSPLHF.

This sequence joins TRBV19 and TRBJ2-4; TRBD2 matches at 10 bases. Germline-derived CDR1 and CDR2 are LNHDA and SQIVND (reference sequence). This CDR3 contains 14 residues. The V gene end was trimmed by 7 bases and the J gene end by 5 bases; junction bases not matched to a gene: 5. The CDR3 protein is CASISGGAQNIQYF. Written as DNA, the CDR3 is TGTGCCAGTATCAGCGGGGGGGCCCAAAACATTCAGTACTTC.

V and J are TRBV4-1 and TRBJ2-2; D not certain. V was pared by 8 bases and J by 4 bases, with 8 bases between. CDR1 MGHRA and CDR2 YSYEKL come from the germline V gene. This CDR3 is built from 12 residues. CDR3 coding DNA: TGCGCCAGCCGGGTAGGCACCGGGGAGCTGTTTTTT. Residues: CASRVGTGELFF.

This clone was counted once. The chain is built from TRBV5-1 and TRBJ2-3; 9 bases line up with TRBD2. J was trimmed by 4 bases and V by 3 bases; bases with no gene match: 15. Looked up from germline, CDR1 is SGHRS and CDR2 is YFSETQ. The CDR3 length is 18 residues. The CDR3 loop reads CASSSTFRTSVNPDTQYF. CDR3 in DNA: TGCGCCAGCAGCTCTACTTTCCGGACTAGCGTGAACCCAGATACGCAGTATTTT. The entire variable domain, with the rest obtained from reference TRBV5-1 and TRBJ2-3, is as follows: KAGVTQTPRYLIKTRGQQVTLSCSPISGHRSVSWYQQTPGQGLQFLFEYFSETQRNKGNFPGRFSGRQFSNSRSEMNVSTLELGDSALYLCASSSTFRTSVNPDTQYFGPGTRLTVL.

J is TRBJ1-5 and V is TRBV19, with a possible D match to TRBD1 (5 bases). Between the trimmed V and J ends, which lost 7 bases and 0 bases, there was a span of 10 bases. This CDR3 has 14 residues. The V gene's germline CDR1 is LNHDA and CDR2 SQIVND (reference sequence). CDR3 DNA: TGTGCCAGTACCCGGGGGACTAGCAATCAGCCCCAGCATTTT. Translating gives CASTRGTSNQPQHF.

The count of this clone is one. The chain recombines TRBV28 with TRBJ1-2; D unclear. The CDR3 is 10 residues long. Germline V gene sequence: CDR1 MDHEN, CDR2 SYDVKM. The germline V and J ends were trimmed by 6 bases and 5 bases, with 4 bases remaining between them. The CDR3 DNA follows: TGTGCCAGCAGCTCTTATGGCTACACCTTC. Translated: CASSSYGYTF.

The rearrangement joins TRBV10-3 to TRBJ2-1, with D tentatively TRBD2 (5 bases). V was pared by 2 bases and J by 8 bases, with 22 bases between. The CDR3 has 17 residues. Germline V gene lookup returns CDR1 ENHRY and CDR2 SYGVKD. Here the CDR3 DNA reads TGTGCCATCAGTGAGCCACGTGATAGCGTACGAGGCGATGAGCAGTTCTTC. As protein: CAISEPRDSVRGDEQFF.

The V and J genes are TRBV18 and TRBJ2-7, with 8 bases aligning to TRBD2. Germline CDR1 is KGHSH and CDR2 is LQKENI. CDR3 length: 13 residues. V dropped 4 bases and J dropped 7; count of bases not matched to a gene: 6. The DNA of the CDR3 is TGTGCCAGCTCACAGGGACTAGATCATGAGCAGTACGTC. This sequence encodes CASSQGLDHEQYV.

CDR3: CASSLGSGGTEAFF. CDR3 nucleotides: TGTGCCAGCAGCTTGGGATCCGGCGGGACTGAAGCTTTCTTT. This chain links TRBV28 with TRBJ1-1; D remains ambiguous. Germline CDR1 MDHEN, CDR2 SYDVKM. Trimming stripped 6 bases from V and 5 bases from J, with 16 bases between. The CDR3 totals 14 residues.

This clone was counted once. This chain joins TRBV9 and TRBJ2-5, with 9 bases identical to TRBD2. V trimming: 0 bases; J trimming: 4 bases; junction bases outside the gene matches: 7. This CDR3 spans 16 amino acids. Germline values: CDR1 SGDLS, CDR2 YYNGEE. The CDR3 reads CASSVGGGRARETQYF. Here the CDR3 DNA reads TGTGCCAGCAGCGTAGGGGGCGGGAGGGCCAGAGAGACCCAGTACTTC.

The chain links TRBV25-1 to TRBJ1-1, with 8 bases aligning to TRBD1. With V trimmed by 6 bases and J by 0 bases, 0 bases remained unmatched. This CDR3 region has 13 residues. Germline-derived CDR1 and CDR2 are MGHDK and SYGVNS. The CDR3, as DNA: TGTGCCAGCAGGGACAGGGTGAACACTGAAGCTTTCTTT. Its protein is CASRDRVNTEAFF. Combining the CDR3 with reference TRBV25-1 and TRBJ1-1 gives the whole variable domain EADIYQTPRYLVIGTGKKITLECSQTMGHDKMYWYQQDPGMELHLIHYSYGVNSTEKGDLSSESTVSRIRTEHFPLTLESARPSHTSQYLCASRDRVNTEAFFGQGTRLTVV.

The chain employs TRBV14 and TRBJ2-1, with D tentatively TRBD1 (6 bases). CDR1 and CDR2 (germline): SGHDN, FVKESK. V lost 0 bases, J lost 8 bases, and 20 bases lay in between. The CDR3 runs 17 residues. The CDR3 loop is CASSQDPTGTSGHEQFF. DNA of the CDR3: TGTGCCAGCAGCCAAGATCCGACCGGGACATCCGGCCATGAGCAGTTCTTC.

The CDR3 sequence: CASSEYEAAYEQYV. In DNA form, the CDR3 reads TGTGCCAGCAGTGAATACGAGGCAGCCTACGAGCAGTACGTC. The chain has TRBV25-1 and TRBJ2-7, with no clear D. The V end lost 0 bases, the J end lost 2 bases, and 8 bases lay between the germline ends. Germline values: CDR1 MGHDK, CDR2 SYGVNS. The length of the CDR3 is 14 residues.

CDR3 DNA: TGTGCCAGCAGCACAAGACTAGGGGGGGGGAATGAGCAGTTCTTC. Residues: CASSTRLGGGNEQFF. The rearrangement links TRBV5-4 to TRBJ2-1, with a possible D match to TRBD2 (7 bases). Trimming left V 4 bases short and J 7 bases short, with 18 bases between. Germline V gene data show CDR1 as SGHNT and CDR2 as YYREEE (reference sequence). CDR3 size: 15 residues.

As to this clone: The same CDR3 also results from other DNA sequences found in this sample. The chain links TRBV7-9 to TRBJ1-1; tentatively, D is TRBD1 (6 bases). Germline V gene sequence: CDR1 SEHNR, CDR2 FQNEAQ (reference sequence). Trimming removed 5 bases from V and 1 base from J, with 11 bases in between. CDR3 size: 14 residues. The CDR3 protein is CASSPATGNTEAFF. The CDR3 DNA reads as TGTGCCAGCAGCCCCGCGACAGGGAACACTGAAGCTTTCTTT.

The V gene is TRBV5-4, the J gene TRBJ2-7, with 7 bases matching TRBD2. CDR1 is SGHNT, CDR2 YYREEE, per germline (reference sequence). The CDR3 consists of 15 residues. J was trimmed by 3 bases and V by 3 bases; bases with no gene match: 9. CDR3 in amino acids: CASSSPGGGFYEQYF. CDR3 nucleotides: TGTGCCAGCAGCTCTCCGGGAGGTGGGTTCTACGAGCAGTACTTC.

The rearrangement links TRBV12-5 to TRBJ2-3, with 8 bases aligning to TRBD2. V trimming: 7 bases; J trimming: 0 bases; junction bases outside the gene matches: 6. This CDR3 comprises 15 residues. Germline V gene sequence: CDR1 LGHNT, CDR2 FRNRAP. The chain's CDR3 is CASATGLASTDTQYF. The CDR3 DNA follows: TGTGCTAGTGCCACCGGACTAGCTAGCACAGATACGCAGTATTTT.

The gene calls are TRBV6-5 and TRBJ1-1; D possibly corresponds to TRBD1 (5 bases). CDR3 length: 13 residues. Germline V lookup: CDR1 MNHEY, CDR2 SVGAGI. The V end was cut by 4 bases, the J end by 0 bases, with 6 bases between. The CDR3 sequence: CASSLQVNTEAFF. The CDR3 bases are TGTGCCAGCAGTTTACAGGTGAACACTGAAGCTTTCTTT.

The chain joins TRBV27 to TRBJ2-5; possibly TRBD1 for D (5 bases). Germline CDR1 reads MNHEY; CDR2 reads SMNVEV (reference sequence). The V gene lost 6 bases and the J gene lost 4 bases, with 12 bases spanning the gap. The CDR3 covers 13 residues. CDR3 bases: TGTGCCAGCAGACCACTTAGGGGAGAGACCCAGTACTTC. Residues: CASRPLRGETQYF.